Here is one T cell receptor beta chain with its context. Antigen specificity is unknown. The record originates from a study of cytomegalovirus exposure and HLA in healthy donors. While unrecorded immune exposures were likely, the donors were nominally healthy when sampled. PCR was performed using 60 Vbeta and 13 Jbeta primers. TCRdb's table, derived via immunoSEQ multiplex PCR, lists solely in-frame clones and lacks some. This table holds tens of thousands of clones, approximately 70% found once. There are 13 residues in the CDR3. V was trimmed by 7 bases and J by 4 bases, leaving 13 bases between them. Germline loops: CDR1 MGHDK, CDR2 SYGVNS. Study conclusions and caveats: TRBV6-2, TRBV6-3 and other indistinguishable V segments were excluded.

This chain links TRBV25-1 with TRBJ2-5; a weak D match, TRBD2 (5 bases). Sequences were obtained from PBMCs. The receptor was isolated from a male donor in good health and CMV-seropositive. CDR3 coding DNA: TGTGCCAGCAAAGTAAGCGGAGGAGAGACCCAGTACTTC. Encoded protein: CASKVSGGETQYF.